This TCR beta chain appears in the sequencing data of a study of regulatory dendritic cells for organ transplantation. The germline V gene encodes CDR1 MNHNY and CDR2 SVGAGI (reference sequence). The ends were cut back, 7 bases at V and 5 bases at J, with 11 bases in the middle. The CDR3 has 12 residues. Using immunoSEQ multiplex PCR, the repertoire was profiled, and TCRdb retains in-frame clones only, with some absent. The sample carries about 12,000 clones, nearly 80% recorded once. Study findings and constraints: Mature dendritic cells appeared to drive more memory CD8+ clonal expansion than regulatory ones. Naive T cells showed high diversity, memory cells less, memory CD8+ least.

This clone was recorded a few times. The antigen is not known. Allogeneic regulatory or mature dendritic cells were co-cultured for roughly five days with CFSE-labeled sorted T cells at 1:10. CD4+ or CD8+ T cells were sorted as naive CD45RA+ or memory CD45RO+. The TCR originated in a human donor in good health. The chain combines TRBV6-6 with TRBJ1-1; D gene uncertain. Sample: naive CD8+ T cells from blood cultured with regulatory dendritic cells. The subset: CD45RA+ naive T cells. The CDR3 DNA sequence: TGTGCCAGCACTCCACTGAGAACTGAAGCTTTCTTT. It specifies CASTPLRTEAFF.